A selection of T cell receptor beta chains follows, all from one sample in a study of vaccination effects on CD4 cells after COVID-19. These receptors' targets are unknown. Sequencing was performed with immunoSEQ multiplex PCR; in TCRdb, only in-frame clones are kept and a portion is missing. The data show about 46,000 clones, about 70% seen once. Sequencing was performed on CD4+ T cells from PBMCs cultured with HCoV-OC43 spike peptides, taken after COVID-19 vaccination. Every receptor here comes from a human donor who received a COVID-19 vaccine. Each CDR3 is given with its conserved first and last residue. Fields, in order: V gene, clone size, D gene, J gene, CDR3 protein, CDR3 DNA. D genes are given only for firm matches. Size tells how often a clone was seen (once, few, many) or the class of an expanded clone, and some rows leave it out.

>TRBV5-6|-|-|TRBJ2-1
CASSFGNEQFF
TGTGCCAGCAGCTTTGGGAATGAGCAGTTCTTC
>TRBV18|many|TRBD2|TRBJ2-7
CASSPPAAGAYEQYF
TGTGCCAGCTCACCACCGGCAGCGGGAGCCTACGAGCAGTACTTC
>TRBV18|-|TRBD1|TRBJ1-5
CASSLKGGQLNQPQHF
TGTGCCAGCTCCCTTAAGGGGGGACAGCTCAATCAGCCCCAGCATTTT
>TRBV3-1/TRBV3-2|-|-|TRBJ2-5
CASSQVLQETQYF
TGTGCCAGCAGCCAGGTGCTCCAAGAGACCCAGTACTTC
>TRBV11-2|-|TRBD1|TRBJ1-2
CASSQRQGDGYTF
TGTGCCAGCAGCCAACGACAGGGGGATGGCTACACCTTC
>TRBV6-6|-|-|TRBJ1-1
CASTNGVAEAFF
TGTGCCAGCACCAATGGGGTCGCTGAAGCTTTCTTT
>TRBV29-1|-|TRBD1|TRBJ2-1
CSVVGTGYNEQFF
TGCAGCGTTGTAGGGACAGGCTACAATGAGCAGTTCTTC
>TRBV27|once|TRBD1|TRBJ1-6
CASSQQGNSSPLHF
TGTGCCAGCAGCCAACAGGGGAATAGTTCACCCCTCCACTTT
>TRBV12-3/TRBV12-4|-|-|TRBJ1-1
CASFGRWGEAFF
TGTGCCAGCTTTGGCAGGTGGGGTGAAGCTTTCTTT
>TRBV19|-|TRBD1|TRBJ1-1
CASSTGQDLLGKAFF
TGTGCCAGTAGTACCGGACAGGATTTGTTGGGGAAAGCTTTCTTT
>TRBV30|medium-sized|TRBD1|TRBJ2-7
CALQTGPILEQYF
TGTGCCTTGCAGACAGGGCCGATATTGGAGCAGTACTTC
>TRBV5-1|few|-|TRBJ2-5
CASSFDRKETQYF
TGCGCCAGCAGCTTTGACCGGAAAGAGACCCAGTACTTC
>TRBV5-6|-|TRBD1|TRBJ1-2
CASSITGTGNYGYTF
TGTGCCAGCAGTATTACCGGGACAGGGAACTATGGCTACACCTTC
>TRBV19|-|TRBD2|TRBJ2-1
CASSIGTSGALSYNEQFF
TGTGCCAGTAGTATAGGGACTAGCGGGGCCCTCTCCTACAATGAGCAGTTCTTC
>TRBV6-5|few|-|TRBJ2-7
CASSSATSVEQYF
TGTGCCAGCAGCAGTGCTACGTCGGTCGAGCAGTACTTC
>TRBV24-1|-|-|TRBJ1-6
CATSRGARNSPLHF
TGTGCCACCAGTCGGGGGGCGCGTAATTCACCCCTCCACTTT
>TRBV6-5|-|-|TRBJ1-6
CASSYRQNNSPLHF
TGTGCCAGCAGTTACCGGCAGAATAATTCACCCCTCCACTTT
>TRBV5-1|-|TRBD2|TRBJ2-5
CASSSSLTSGEETQYF
TGCGCCAGCAGCTCTTCCCTGACTAGCGGGGAAGAGACCCAGTACTTC
>TRBV4-1|-|TRBD1|TRBJ2-7
CASGRDRGSYEQYF
TGCGCCAGCGGCCGGGACAGGGGCTCCTACGAGCAGTACTTC
>TRBV10-3|few|TRBD1|TRBJ2-3
CAIRTTGEDTQYF
TGTGCCATCAGGACGACAGGGGAAGATACGCAGTATTTT
>TRBV9|once|TRBD2|TRBJ2-1
CASSVTSGRDYNEQFF
TGTGCCAGCAGCGTTACGAGCGGGAGAGATTACAATGAGCAGTTCTTC
>TRBV25-1|-|-|TRBJ1-2
CASSLGQGRDYGYTF
TGTGCCAGCAGTCTCGGTCAGGGTAGGGACTATGGCTACACCTTC
>TRBV3-1/TRBV3-2|-|TRBD2|TRBJ2-1
CASSQGARGGKNNEQFF
TGTGCCAGCAGCCAAGGGGCGCGGGGGGGAAAAAACAATGAGCAGTTCTTC
>TRBV5-1|-|-|TRBJ2-7
CASSLGIWDRGKHEQYF
TGCGCCAGCAGCTTGGGAATATGGGACCGGGGGAAACACGAGCAGTACTTC
>TRBV10-1|-|-|TRBJ2-5
CASSMTIQETQYF
TGCGCCAGCAGCATGACTATACAAGAGACCCAGTACTTC
>TRBV24-1|-|-|TRBJ2-6
CATSDHPPRGLVLTF
TGTGCCACCAGTGATCACCCTCCGCGGGGCCTCGTCCTGACTTTC
>TRBV3-1/TRBV3-2|-|TRBD1|TRBJ1-2
CASSQGLLTNRDSHGYTF
TGTGCCAGCAGCCAAGGTCTCCTAACCAACCGGGACAGCCATGGCTACACCTTC
>TRBV6-5|-|TRBD2|TRBJ2-7
CAVSGGSYEQYF
TGTGCCGTGAGCGGGGGATCCTACGAGCAGTACTTC
>TRBV6-5|once|TRBD2|TRBJ2-3
CASSYERLAGDTQYF
TGTGCCAGCAGTTACGAGAGACTAGCGGGAGATACGCAGTATTTT
>TRBV19|few|TRBD2|TRBJ2-3
CASSFLAGGTDTQYF
TGTGCCAGTAGTTTCCTAGCGGGGGGAACAGATACGCAGTATTTT
>TRBV7-2|-|-|TRBJ1-2
CASSLYGQGVGYTF
TGTGCCAGCAGCTTATATGGGCAGGGAGTCGGCTACACCTTC
>TRBV7-9|-|-|TRBJ1-3
CAGRDGYSSGNTIYF
TGTGCGGGTCGTGACGGATATAGCTCTGGAAACACCATATATTTT
>TRBV13|-|-|TRBJ2-2
CASSLLVAGNTGELFF
TGTGCCAGCAGCTTACTGGTGGCAGGGAACACCGGGGAGCTGTTTTTT
>TRBV3-1/TRBV3-2|-|TRBD1|TRBJ1-6
CASSQVQGTSPLHF
TGTGCCAGCAGCCAAGTACAGGGGACATCACCCCTCCACTTT
>TRBV27|-|-|TRBJ2-7
CASSLSRGWGAPYEQYF
TGTGCCAGCAGTCTTTCACGCGGGTGGGGGGCTCCTTACGAGCAGTACTTC
>TRBV24-1|-|TRBD2|TRBJ2-2
CATSGSSGGWITGELFF
TGTGCCACCAGTGGCTCTAGCGGGGGATGGATCACCGGGGAGCTGTTTTTT
>TRBV27|-|-|TRBJ1-2
CASRPLGGYGYTF
TGTGCCAGCAGGCCACTGGGGGGCTATGGCTACACCTTC
>TRBV19|-|TRBD1|TRBJ1-2
CASSIRQGDGYTF
TGTGCCAGTAGTATCCGACAGGGGGATGGCTACACCTTC
>TRBV7-9|-|-|TRBJ1-5
CASSLGKQDYSNQPQHF
TGTGCCAGCAGCTTAGGGAAACAGGATTATAGCAATCAGCCCCAGCATTTT